This T cell receptor beta chain is from a study of OX40 agonist ivuxolimab in advanced cancers. Overall study: Therapy given before enrollment (anti-PD-1, anti-PD-L1 or anti-CTLA-4) was allowed, and under 45% had some.

Clones were sequenced by immunoSEQ multiplex PCR, and TCRdb holds only the in-frame ones, with some missing. The sample comprises tens of thousands of clones, roughly 91% of which are singletons, and around an eighth rests with the top ten. The CDR3 covers 19 residues. The ends lost 7 bases at V and 2 bases at J; junction bases unmatched: 20. Germline assignment: CDR1 MDHEN and CDR2 SYDVKM. The cohort excluded patients with autoimmune disease history or systemic immunosuppression. The receptor comes from an adult with an advanced solid tumor such as melanoma, head and neck, liver or kidney cancer. The sample here was CD4+ or CD8+ T cells sorted from blood, taken in a trial of the OX40 agonist ivuxolimab. This chain uses TRBV28 with TRBJ2-3, with 8 bases aligning to TRBD2. The CDR3 nucleotides are TGTGCCAGCACCCATCCTCGAGAGGTGATAGCGGGGACCACAGATACGCAGTATTTT. Residues: CASTHPREVIAGTTDTQYF.